The 8 T cell receptor beta chains given below trace back to one sample, sequenced in a study of cytomegalovirus exposure and HLA in healthy donors. Both 60 Vbeta primers and 13 Jbeta primers went into the PCR. Only in-frame clones appear in the TCRdb table, and some are missing; sequencing was by immunoSEQ multiplex PCR. The table includes approximately 240,000 clones, around 80% detected once. The source material was PBMCs. The receptors were gathered from a woman aged 60-75 years in good health and CMV-seropositive.

The chain employs TRBV11-2 and TRBJ2-7, with D possibly being TRBD2 (5 bases). Deletions cut 2 bases from V and 2 bases from J, with 13 bases between. CDR1 and CDR2 (germline): SGHAT, FQNNGV. The length of the CDR3 is 15 residues. The CDR3 spells CASSLSVGVTYEQYF. DNA for the CDR3: TGTGCCAGCAGCTTATCCGTCGGGGTCACCTACGAGCAGTACTTC.

The chain joins TRBV7-8 to TRBJ2-7; TRBD2 aligns across 8 bases. The length of the CDR3 is 13 residues. Germline V gene data show CDR1 as SGHVS and CDR2 as FQNEAQ. V shed 5 bases and J 7 bases; nucleotides not matched to a gene: 7. The CDR3 DNA sequence: TGTGCCAGCAGCGCCAGACTAGCGAGGGAGCAGTACTTC. Protein product: CASSARLAREQYF.

This clone has a handful of counts. The chain is built from TRBV4-2 and TRBJ1-5; 7 bases agree with TRBD1. This CDR3 region has 17 residues. Trimming removed 1 base from V and 0 bases from J; junction bases left unmatched: 6. Germline-derived CDR1 and CDR2 are LGHNA and YNFKEQ. In DNA, the CDR3 is TGTGCCAGCAGCCAAGGACCGGGGACAGCTAGCAATCAGCCCCAGCATTTT. It yields the protein CASSQGPGTASNQPQHF.

The rearrangement links TRBV19 to TRBJ2-3, with TRBD2 matching over 9 bases. V gave up 5 bases and J gave up 2 bases; unmatched junction bases: 2. Germline V gives CDR1 LNHDA, CDR2 SQIVND (reference sequence). The CDR3 extends over 14 amino acids. CDR3 bases: TGTGCCAGTAGTCTAGCGGGATACACAGATACGCAGTATTTT. This codes for CASSLAGYTDTQYF.

This rearrangement joins TRBV6-1 to TRBJ1-5; no reliable D call. Germline V gives CDR1 MNHNS, CDR2 SASEGT. Trimming cost V 7 bases and J 2 bases, with 12 bases left between them. This CDR3 comprises 14 residues. The CDR3 region is CASTEGGGNQPQHF. CDR3 bases: TGTGCCAGCACAGAAGGCGGGGGCAATCAGCCCCAGCATTTT.

This chain links TRBV2 with TRBJ2-2; tentative D call: TRBD2 (5 bases). V shed 3 bases and J shed 0 bases, with 8 bases lying between them. Germline lookup yields CDR1 SNHLY and CDR2 FYNNEI. The CDR3 is 15 residues long. The CDR3 protein is CASSDLAPNTGELFF. In DNA, the CDR3 is TGTGCCAGCAGTGACCTAGCCCCGAACACCGGGGAGCTGTTTTTT.

Here the CDR3 reads CASSPGSSGQETQYF. The CDR3 DNA reads as TGTGCCAGCTCACCAGGGTCTAGCGGCCAAGAGACCCAGTACTTC. The V gene is TRBV18, the J gene TRBJ2-5; TRBD2 agrees at 7 bases. The J segment lost 1 base and the V segment lost 2 bases, leaving 4 bases of the junction unmatched. There are 15 residues in the CDR3. Germline V gene lookup returns CDR1 KGHSH and CDR2 LQKENI. Drawing the rest from reference TRBV18 and TRBJ2-5, the complete variable domain is NAGVMQNPRHLVRRRGQEARLRCSPMKGHSHVYWYRQLPEEGLKFMVYLQKENIIDESGMPKERFSAEFPKEGPSILRIQQVVRGDSAAYFCASSPGSSGQETQYFGPGTRLLVL.

This clone occurred once. V and J are TRBV18 and TRBJ1-2, with TRBD1 matching 8 bases. Germline V CDR1 and CDR2: KGHSH, LQKENI. This CDR3 has 14 residues. Germline trimming cut 8 bases from V and 3 bases from J; bases unmatched to any gene: 8. The CDR3, as DNA: TGTGCCAGCGGGCTGCGACAGGGGCACTATGGCTACACCTTC. Protein product: CASGLRQGHYGYTF.